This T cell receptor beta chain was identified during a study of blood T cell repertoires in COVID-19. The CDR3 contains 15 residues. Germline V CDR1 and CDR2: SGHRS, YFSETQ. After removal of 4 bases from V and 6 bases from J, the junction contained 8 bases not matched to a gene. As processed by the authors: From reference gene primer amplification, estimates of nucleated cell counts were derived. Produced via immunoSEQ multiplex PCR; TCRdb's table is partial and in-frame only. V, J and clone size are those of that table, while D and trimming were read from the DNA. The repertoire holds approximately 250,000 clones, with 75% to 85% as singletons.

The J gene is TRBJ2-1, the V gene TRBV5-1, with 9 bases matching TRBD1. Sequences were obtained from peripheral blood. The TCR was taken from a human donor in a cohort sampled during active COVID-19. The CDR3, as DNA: TGCGCCAGCAGCCCGGGACAGGGAGGAGGCAATGAGCAGTTCTTC. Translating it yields CASSPGQGGGNEQFF.